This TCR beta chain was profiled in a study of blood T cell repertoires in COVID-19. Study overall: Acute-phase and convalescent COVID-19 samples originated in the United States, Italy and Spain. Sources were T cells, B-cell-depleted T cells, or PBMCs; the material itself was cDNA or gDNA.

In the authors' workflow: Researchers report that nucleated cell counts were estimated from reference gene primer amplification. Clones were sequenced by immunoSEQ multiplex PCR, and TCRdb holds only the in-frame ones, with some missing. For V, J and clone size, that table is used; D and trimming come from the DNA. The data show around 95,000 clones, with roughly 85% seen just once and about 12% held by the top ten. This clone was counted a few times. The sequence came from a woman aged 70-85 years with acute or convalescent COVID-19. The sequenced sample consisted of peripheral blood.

CDR3 DNA sequence: TGTGCCAGCAGCCAAGGGACTAGCGAGGGGACCCAGTACTTC. Translation: CASSQGTSEGTQYF. This rearrangement joins TRBV7-9 to TRBJ2-5; 10 bases fit TRBD2. CDR1 is SEHNR, CDR2 FQNEAQ, per germline (reference sequence). The J segment lost 7 bases and the V segment lost 5 bases, leaving 7 bases of the junction unmatched. The CDR3 runs 14 residues.